Listed below are T cell receptor beta chains from one sample, sequenced in a study of blood T cell repertoires in COVID-19. TCRdb's table, derived via immunoSEQ multiplex PCR, lists solely in-frame clones and lacks some. The sample lists tens of thousands of clones; just under 70% were seen once. The sample consisted of peripheral blood. The receptors were sampled from a man older than 75 with acute or convalescent COVID-19. Each CDR3 is given with its conserved first and last residue.

j_gene	v_gene	CDR3aa
TRBJ2-1	TRBV6-4	CASSFQGMGEQFF
TRBJ1-1	TRBV18	CASSPGQGLSTEAFF
TRBJ2-7	TRBV7-2	CASSPTTRGTYEQYF
TRBJ1-1	TRBV7-2	CASRPQTGGFNTEAFF
TRBJ1-1	TRBV19	CASRETGGVNTEAFF
TRBJ2-1	TRBV19	CASSQSSGFNNEQFF
TRBJ2-1	TRBV27	CASNKQGAVRSSSYNEQFF
TRBJ1-1	TRBV30	CAWSVQSRLTEAFF
TRBJ1-4	TRBV5-1	CASSRGGSNEKLFF
TRBJ2-7	TRBV18	CASSLQTGIYEQYF
TRBJ2-5	TRBV7-9	CASSPTPQETQYF
TRBJ2-1	TRBV5-6	CASSRRDRGYNEQFF
TRBJ1-2	TRBV2	CASRGGVLYGYTF
TRBJ2-1	TRBV6-5	CASSTPLTSAGEQFF
TRBJ2-4	TRBV7-2	CASSLLAGKNIQYF
TRBJ1-2	TRBV19	CASSVTATGGGYTF
TRBJ1-2	TRBV5-1	CASSLVGADGYTF
TRBJ2-7	TRBV4-1	CASSHPGGDSSYEQYF
TRBJ1-3	TRBV11-2	CASSPSRNTIYF
TRBJ1-2	TRBV6-6	CASSYDDYNYGYTF
TRBJ2-3	TRBV19	CASSPTGRGTDTQYF
TRBJ1-3	TRBV3-1/TRBV3-2	CASSLRAGNTIYF
TRBJ1-1	TRBV7-9	CASSLPDRDTEAFF
TRBJ2-1	TRBV7-3	CASSLSSAGYNEQFF
TRBJ2-5	TRBV6-5	CASSSMGAGLQETQYF
TRBJ1-2	TRBV6-1	CASSDGETANYGYTF
TRBJ2-1	TRBV6-2/TRBV6-3	CASSYDLDSVNEQFF
TRBJ1-2	TRBV5-5	CASSLQGTGGNYGYTF
TRBJ2-3	TRBV6-1	CASSEESSGNQYF
TRBJ2-3	TRBV5-1	CASSLGGLTDTQYF
TRBJ2-1	TRBV18	CASSLSTSGSSYNEQFF
TRBJ2-1	TRBV29-1	CSVNLVGLALRSYNEQFF
TRBJ1-2	TRBV5-1	CASTPGQANYGYTF
TRBJ1-4	TRBV10-3	CAISESPGQPATNEKLFF
TRBJ2-5	TRBV5-1	CASRTGVSQETQYF
TRBJ2-7	TRBV11-2	CASSPSGYEQYF